Presented here are 24 T cell receptor beta chains from one specimen sequenced in a study of beta chain features in type 1 diabetes. Isolated RNA was reverse transcribed in full, so expressed TCRB transcripts were sequenced. Sequencing used immunoSEQ multiplex PCR; TCRdb keeps in-frame clones, though not all of them. Here the sample spans around 320,000 clones, 14% being singletons. What was sequenced was central memory CD4+ T cells from blood. The receptors here all came from a man aged 30-40 years in good health.

Only a few counts were recorded for this clone. The chain links TRBV4-3 to TRBJ2-2; 7 bases align to TRBD2. This CDR3 contains 16 residues. Germline V gene data show CDR1 as LGHNA and CDR2 as YSLEER. With V trimmed by 0 bases and J by 1 base, 2 bases remained unmatched. CDR3 DNA sequence: TGCGCCAGCAGCCAAGAGATAGCGGGGAACACCGGGGAGCTGTTTTTT. It yields the protein CASSQEIAGNTGELFF.

This clone was counted between two and nine times. V is TRBV7-8 and J is TRBJ2-3; tentative D call: TRBD2 (6 bases). V was shortened by 8 bases and J by 3 bases, with 9 bases between the two germline ends. Germline CDR1 and CDR2: SGHVS and FQNEAQ. The CDR3 covers 12 residues. Written as DNA, the CDR3 is TGTGCCAGCCATAGCGGTACAGATACGCAGTATTTT. Translated: CASHSGTDTQYF.

This rearrangement joins TRBV7-9 to TRBJ1-2, with unresolved D. From germline, CDR1 is SEHNR and CDR2 FQNEAQ (reference sequence). Trimming stripped 3 bases from V and 4 bases from J, with 15 bases between. This CDR3 has 15 residues. This chain's CDR3 is CASSLGGRTLYGYTF. CDR3 in DNA: TGTGCCAGCAGCTTGGGTGGCAGGACCCTCTATGGCTACACCTTC.

Comment on this clone: The identical CDR3 is also encoded by other nucleotide sequences in the sample. The rearrangement uses TRBV6-5 and TRBJ1-4; TRBD1 agrees at 11 bases. The trim removed 2 bases at V and 8 bases at J, leaving 4 bases unmatched. This CDR3 has 15 amino acids. Germline values: CDR1 MNHEY, CDR2 SVGAGI. The CDR3 region is CASSYGTGGNEKLFF. In nucleotides, the CDR3 is TGTGCCAGCAGTTACGGGACAGGGGGTAACGAAAAACTGTTTTTT.

The gene calls are TRBV5-4 and TRBJ2-3; 10 bases map to TRBD2. CDR1 and CDR2 (germline): SGHNT, YYREEE (reference sequence). The CDR3 loop spans 17 amino acids. Unmatched junction bases numbered 11, after V lost 3 bases and J lost 4 bases. CDR3 sequence reads: CASSSRTSGFRADTQYF. In DNA, the CDR3 is TGTGCCAGCAGCTCAAGGACTAGCGGCTTCCGCGCAGATACGCAGTATTTT.

The rearrangement uses TRBV9 and TRBJ2-5; TRBD2 matches at 12 bases. V was clipped by 3 bases and J by 6 bases; unmatched bases: 3. Per the germline V gene, CDR1 is SGDLS and CDR2 is YYNGEE. The CDR3 runs to 14 residues. This CDR3 is CASSATSGGKTQYF. CDR3 nucleotide sequence: TGTGCCAGCAGCGCGACTAGCGGGGGTAAGACCCAGTACTTC.

This clone was detected a few times. This chain connects TRBV6-5 to TRBJ2-5; D gene ambiguous. V was trimmed by 6 bases and J by 1 base, leaving 12 bases between them. This CDR3 comprises 14 residues. The germline CDR1 and CDR2 sequences are MNHEY and SVGAGI. Here the CDR3 reads CASSGIYGQETQYF. The CDR3 region has the DNA TGTGCCAGCAGCGGTATCTACGGCCAAGAGACCCAGTACTTC.

This clone showed up just a few times. The rearrangement links TRBV30 to TRBJ2-5; D gene unclear. V gave up 5 bases and J gave up 3 bases, with 19 bases separating them. Germline-derived CDR1 and CDR2 are GTSNPN and SVGIG (reference sequence). The CDR3 runs to 15 residues. The CDR3 is CAWGLAFGTKETQYF. The DNA for the CDR3 is TGTGCCTGGGGCCTGGCGTTTGGTACAAAAGAGACCCAGTACTTC.

The table lists this clone with many counts. The V call is TRBV13, the J call TRBJ1-4; the D gene is possibly TRBD1 (5 bases). Trimming left V 2 bases short and J 12 bases short, with 16 bases between. CDR3 length equals 14 residues. Germline CDR1 is PRHDT and CDR2 is FYEKMQ (reference sequence). In nucleotides, the CDR3 is TGTGCCAGCAGCTTATTGGGGTACACAGGTCAACTGTTTTTT. Its translation is CASSLLGYTGQLFF. The full variable domain, rest sourced from reference TRBV13 and TRBJ1-4, is AAGVIQSPRHLIKEKRETATLKCYPIPRHDTVYWYQQGPGQDPQFLISFYEKMQSDKGSIPDRFSAQQFSDYHSELNMSSLELGDSALYFCASSLLGYTGQLFFGSGTQLSVL.

The chain joins TRBV7-8 to TRBJ2-7; D might be TRBD1 or TRBD2, each matching 5 bases. CDR1 is SGHVS and CDR2 is FQNEAQ in the germline V gene. V was shortened by 1 base and J by 5 bases, with 9 bases between the two germline ends. This CDR3 comprises 13 residues. The CDR3 region has the DNA TGTGCCAGCAGCTTAGTTCGGGGCGACGAGCAGTACTTC. Its translation: CASSLVRGDEQYF.

V is TRBV5-6 and J is TRBJ2-5; D ambiguous. Germline values: CDR1 SGHDT, CDR2 YYEEEE. V lost 4 bases and J lost 4, with 11 bases in between. CDR3 size: 13 residues. DNA for the CDR3: TGTGCCAGCAGCAGTGGCTCTCGAGAGACCCAGTACTTC. Protein: CASSSGSRETQYF.

This clone was seen only a few times. V is TRBV18 and J is TRBJ1-1; D not certain. The V end lost 6 bases, the J end lost 0 bases, and 8 bases lay between the germline ends. This CDR3 has 13 amino acids. CDR1 KGHSH and CDR2 LQKENI come from the germline V gene. CDR3: CASSTELNTEAFF. CDR3 sequence (DNA): TGTGCCAGCTCGACGGAATTGAACACTGAAGCTTTCTTT.

This clone has a handful of counts. The J gene is TRBJ2-7, the V gene TRBV2; possibly TRBD1 for D (7 bases). Germline CDR1 reads SNHLY; CDR2 reads FYNNEI. This CDR3 is built from 12 residues. With 5 bases removed from V and 7 bases from J, the gap between germline ends came to 12 bases. In DNA, the CDR3 is TGTGCCAGCAGTTCGACAGGGAGGGAGCAGTACGTC. It is translated as CASSSTGREQYV.

This clone was counted only a few times. This chain links TRBV7-9 with TRBJ2-5; 7 nucleotides match TRBD1. CDR1 is SEHNR and CDR2 is FQNEAQ in the germline V gene (reference sequence). V was pared by 5 bases and J by 2 bases, with 8 bases of the junction left unmatched. This CDR3 contains 15 residues. The CDR3 reads CASSLGTAIQETQYF. CDR3 bases: TGTGCCAGCAGCCTAGGGACAGCGATACAAGAGACCCAGTACTTC.

There are many counts of this clone. At the DNA level, this CDR3 is encoded by other sequences in the same sample as well. The chain links TRBV10-3 to TRBJ2-1; 12 nucleotides agree with TRBD2. Germline lookup yields CDR1 ENHRY and CDR2 SYGVKD. V lost 6 bases to trimming and J lost 10 bases; unmatched junction nucleotides: 1. The CDR3 spans 12 residues. The CDR3 reads CAISGTSGEQFF. CDR3 nucleotides: TGTGCCATCAGCGGGACTAGCGGGGAGCAGTTCTTC.

This clone has a handful of counts. The chain uses TRBV2 and TRBJ2-1, with TRBD2 identical over 11 bases. After removal of 6 bases from V and 1 base from J, the junction contained 11 bases not matched to a gene. Germline V lookup: CDR1 SNHLY, CDR2 FYNNEI. This CDR3 comprises 18 residues. The DNA of the CDR3 is TGTGCCAGCAGGAGGGGTAGCGGGAGGGCCGTGTCCTACAATGAGCAGTTCTTC. Translation: CASRRGSGRAVSYNEQFF.

The chain couples TRBV11-2 to TRBJ1-2; D remains unclear. The V end was cut by 5 bases, the J end by 8 bases, with 9 bases between. CDR3 length: 11 residues. Germline CDR1 reads SGHAT; CDR2 reads FQNNGV. The DNA of the CDR3 is TGTGCCAGCAGCCCGGGAGGGGGCTACACCTTC. Encoded protein: CASSPGGGYTF.

The J gene is TRBJ1-5, the V gene TRBV4-3; D not certain. The V end lost 0 bases, the J end lost 8 bases, and 14 bases lay between the germline ends. CDR1 is LGHNA and CDR2 is YSLEER in the germline V gene. The CDR3 loop spans 15 amino acids. CDR3 in amino acids: CASSQDQSGGKPQHF. DNA for the CDR3: TGCGCCAGCAGCCAAGATCAATCAGGCGGCAAGCCCCAGCATTTT.

This clone was observed a handful of times. The V gene is TRBV7-9, the J gene TRBJ2-1, with 10 bases aligning to TRBD2. The CDR3 totals 14 residues. Looked up from germline, CDR1 is SEHNR and CDR2 is FQNEAQ (reference sequence). J lost 10 bases, V lost 1 base, and 4 bases had no gene match. This CDR3 reads CASSLEGTSVEQFF. The CDR3 bases are TGTGCCAGCAGCTTAGAAGGGACTAGCGTAGAGCAGTTCTTC.

In this sample, this clone turned up many times. This chain connects TRBV19 to TRBJ2-5; D possibly corresponds to TRBD1 (7 bases). V was pared by 8 bases and J by 5 bases, with 15 bases between. The CDR3 runs to 13 residues. CDR1 is LNHDA and CDR2 is SQIVND in the germline V gene (reference sequence). This CDR3 is CASADRAGETQYF. In DNA, the CDR3 is TGTGCCAGTGCCGACAGGGCGGGGGAGACCCAGTACTTC.

V is TRBV7-9 and J is TRBJ2-7; D uncertain. Germline V CDR1 and CDR2: SEHNR, FQNEAQ (reference sequence). Trimming shortened V by 1 base and J by 6 bases, and 7 bases separated the two germline ends. The CDR3 is 12 residues long. The CDR3 DNA reads as TGTGCCAGCAGCTTAGTTCTAAGCGAGCAGTACTTC. Translation gives CASSLVLSEQYF.

This clone was observed a handful of times. The chain joins TRBV6-5 to TRBJ2-5; D is possibly TRBD1 (6 bases). The CDR3 sequence is 15 residues long. V was trimmed by 0 bases and J by 7 bases, leaving 15 bases between them. CDR1 MNHEY and CDR2 SVGAGI come from the germline V gene. The CDR3 DNA reads as TGTGCCAGCAGTTACTCTGGGGGCCGTGGGGGGACCCAGTACTTC. It is translated as CASSYSGGRGGTQYF.

This clone has just a few counts. The chain combines TRBV5-1 with TRBJ2-3; weak D call: TRBD2 (6 bases). Trimming left V 1 base short and J 2 bases short, with 11 bases between. The CDR3 covers 15 residues. Looked up from germline, CDR1 is SGHRS and CDR2 is YFSETQ. CDR3 sequence reads: CASSLSSGNTDTQYF. The CDR3 region has the DNA TGCGCCAGCAGCTTGAGTAGCGGAAACACAGATACGCAGTATTTT.

The sample holds a few counts of this clone. This rearrangement joins TRBV7-6 to TRBJ2-7; a weak D match, TRBD2 (5 bases). CDR1 is SGHVS and CDR2 is FNYEAQ in the germline V gene. The CDR3 is 19 residues long. With 5 bases removed from V and 3 bases from J, the gap between germline ends came to 29 bases. The CDR3 region is CASSASLLRALRFLYEQYV. CDR3 nucleotides: TGTGCCAGCAGCGCGTCCTTATTGCGGGCTTTAAGGTTCCTCTACGAGCAGTACGTC.